This T cell receptor (beta chain) comes out of a study of radiotherapy plus CTLA-4 blockade in lung cancer. The study, taken as a whole, reports: Radiotherapy plus ipilimumab was followed by expansion in blood of tumor-derived TCR clones. Reports state that early shifts in blood T cell clones, with interferon-beta, best predicted response.

The CDR3 is made up of 16 amino acids. V was cut by 3 bases and J by 3 bases, with 18 bases left in between. Looked up from germline, CDR1 is SGHNT and CDR2 is YYREEE (reference sequence). Focal radiation plus CTLA-4 blockade with ipilimumab was administered to patients who had chemo-refractory metastatic non-small-cell lung cancer. Sequencing was performed with immunoSEQ multiplex PCR; in TCRdb, only in-frame clones are kept and a portion is missing. The repertoire holds 70,000 to 100,000 clones, about 90% seen once, with 2% to 2.5% in the top ten. On this clone: Antigen specificity is unknown.

The source was peripheral blood, collected from a patient treated with radiotherapy plus ipilimumab. The receptor was isolated from a human donor with non-small cell lung cancer who had a partial response to radiotherapy plus ipilimumab. The chain is built from TRBV5-4 and TRBJ2-5, with D tentatively TRBD2 (7 bases). CDR3 DNA: TGTGCCAGCAGCTCGGGAAGAGGGGGGAGGGAAGAGACCCAGTACTTC. It codes for CASSSGRGGREETQYF.